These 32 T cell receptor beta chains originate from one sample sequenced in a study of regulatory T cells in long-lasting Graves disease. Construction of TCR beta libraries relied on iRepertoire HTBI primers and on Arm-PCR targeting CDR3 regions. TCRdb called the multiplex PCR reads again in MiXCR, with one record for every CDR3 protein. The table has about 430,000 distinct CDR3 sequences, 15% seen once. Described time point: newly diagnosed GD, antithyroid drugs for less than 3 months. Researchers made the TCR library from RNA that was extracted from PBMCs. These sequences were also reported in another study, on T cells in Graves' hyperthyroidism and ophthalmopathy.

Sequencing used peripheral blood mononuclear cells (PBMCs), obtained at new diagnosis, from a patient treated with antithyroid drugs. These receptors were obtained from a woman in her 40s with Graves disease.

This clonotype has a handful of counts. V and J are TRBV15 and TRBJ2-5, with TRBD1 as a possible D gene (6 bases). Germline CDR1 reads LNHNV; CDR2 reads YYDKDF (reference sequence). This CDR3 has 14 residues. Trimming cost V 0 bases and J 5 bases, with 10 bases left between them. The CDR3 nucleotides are TGTGCCACCAGCAGAGATCGGACAGCGGAGACCCAGTACTTC. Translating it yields CATSRDRTAETQYF.

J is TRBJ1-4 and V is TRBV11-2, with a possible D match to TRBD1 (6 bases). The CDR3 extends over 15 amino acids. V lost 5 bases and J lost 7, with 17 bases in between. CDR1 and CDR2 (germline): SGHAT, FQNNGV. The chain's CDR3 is CASSPVGGGGEKLFF. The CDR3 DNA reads TGTGCCAGCAGCCCAGTAGGGGGGGGGGGTGAAAAACTGTTTTTT.

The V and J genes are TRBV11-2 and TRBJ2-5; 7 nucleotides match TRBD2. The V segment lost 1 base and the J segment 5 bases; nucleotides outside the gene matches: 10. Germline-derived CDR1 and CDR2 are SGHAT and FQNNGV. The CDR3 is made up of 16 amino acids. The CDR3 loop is CASSLASGGRGETQYF. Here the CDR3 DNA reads TGTGCCAGCAGCTTAGCGTCCGGCGGGAGAGGCGAGACCCAGTACTTC.

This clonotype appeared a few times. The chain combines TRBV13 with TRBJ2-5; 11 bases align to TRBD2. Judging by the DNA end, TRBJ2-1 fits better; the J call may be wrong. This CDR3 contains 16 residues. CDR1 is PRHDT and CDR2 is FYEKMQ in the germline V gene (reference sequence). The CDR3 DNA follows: TGTGCCAGCAGCTTAGAACTAGCGGGAGATTCAAATGAGCAGTTCTTC. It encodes CASSLELAGDSNEQFF.

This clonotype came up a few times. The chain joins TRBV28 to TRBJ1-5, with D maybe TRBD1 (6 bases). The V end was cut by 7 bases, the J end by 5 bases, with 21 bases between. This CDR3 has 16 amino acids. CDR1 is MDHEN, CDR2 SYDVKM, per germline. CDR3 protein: CASTAVTGTPYQPQHF. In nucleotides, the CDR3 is TGTGCCAGCACAGCCGTTACCGGGACACCATATCAGCCCCAGCATTTT.

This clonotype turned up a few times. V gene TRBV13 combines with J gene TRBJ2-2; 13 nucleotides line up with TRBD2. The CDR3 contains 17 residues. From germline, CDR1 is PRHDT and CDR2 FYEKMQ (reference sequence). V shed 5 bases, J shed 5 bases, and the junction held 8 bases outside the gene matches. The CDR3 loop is CASSARTSGRGTGELFF. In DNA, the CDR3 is TGTGCCAGCAGCGCCCGGACTAGCGGGAGAGGGACCGGGGAGCTGTTTTTT.

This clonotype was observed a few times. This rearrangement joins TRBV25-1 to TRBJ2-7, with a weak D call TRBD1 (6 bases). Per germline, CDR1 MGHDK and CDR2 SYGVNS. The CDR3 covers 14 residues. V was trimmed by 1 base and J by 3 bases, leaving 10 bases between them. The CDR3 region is CASSELHRDYEQYF. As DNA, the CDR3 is TGTGCCAGCAGTGAATTGCACAGGGACTACGAGCAGTACTTC.

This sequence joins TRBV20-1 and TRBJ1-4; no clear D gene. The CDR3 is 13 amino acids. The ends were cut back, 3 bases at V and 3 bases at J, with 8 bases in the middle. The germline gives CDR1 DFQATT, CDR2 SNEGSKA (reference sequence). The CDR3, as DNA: TGCAGTGCTAGTCGCCCCGCTAATGAAAAACTGTTTTTT. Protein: CSASRPANEKLFF.

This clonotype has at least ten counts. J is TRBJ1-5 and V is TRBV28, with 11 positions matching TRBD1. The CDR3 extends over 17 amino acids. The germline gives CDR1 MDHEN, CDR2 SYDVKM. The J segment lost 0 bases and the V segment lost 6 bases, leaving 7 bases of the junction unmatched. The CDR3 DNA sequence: TGTGCCAGCAGCTGGGGACAGGGGGTTTATAGCAATCAGCCCCAGCATTTT. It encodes CASSWGQGVYSNQPQHF.

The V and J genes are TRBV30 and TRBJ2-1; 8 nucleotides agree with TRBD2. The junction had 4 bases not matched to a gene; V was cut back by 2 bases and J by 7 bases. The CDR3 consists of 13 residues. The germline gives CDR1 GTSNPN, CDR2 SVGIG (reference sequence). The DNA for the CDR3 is TGTGCCTGGAGTAGGGCTAGCGGGAATGAGCAGTTCTTC. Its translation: CAWSRASGNEQFF.

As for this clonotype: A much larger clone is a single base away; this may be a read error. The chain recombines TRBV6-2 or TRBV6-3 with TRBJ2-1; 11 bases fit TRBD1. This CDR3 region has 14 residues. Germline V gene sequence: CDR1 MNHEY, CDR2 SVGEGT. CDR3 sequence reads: CASGTGGRNNEQLF. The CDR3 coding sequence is TGTGCCAGTGGGACAGGGGGTCGCAACAATGAGCAGCTCTTC.

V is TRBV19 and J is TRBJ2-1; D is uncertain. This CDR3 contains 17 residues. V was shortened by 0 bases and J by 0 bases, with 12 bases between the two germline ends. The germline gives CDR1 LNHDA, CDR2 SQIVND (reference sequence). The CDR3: CASSIDHATRSYNEQFF. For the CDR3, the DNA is TGTGCCAGTAGTATAGATCACGCGACACGCTCCTACAATGAGCAGTTCTTC.

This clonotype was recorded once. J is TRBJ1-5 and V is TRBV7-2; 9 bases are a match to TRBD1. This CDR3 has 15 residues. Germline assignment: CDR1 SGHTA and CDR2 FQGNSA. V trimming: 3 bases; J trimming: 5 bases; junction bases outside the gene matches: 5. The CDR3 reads CASSFDRGRDQPQHF. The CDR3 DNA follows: TGTGCCAGCAGCTTCGACAGGGGGAGGGATCAGCCCCAGCATTTT.

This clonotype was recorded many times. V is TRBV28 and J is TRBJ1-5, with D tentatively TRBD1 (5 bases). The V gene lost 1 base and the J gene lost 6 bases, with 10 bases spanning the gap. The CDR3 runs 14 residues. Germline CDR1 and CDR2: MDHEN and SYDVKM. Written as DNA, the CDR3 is TGTGCCAGCAGTTTATATGGGGGGGTTCAGCCCCAGCATTTT. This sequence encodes CASSLYGGVQPQHF.

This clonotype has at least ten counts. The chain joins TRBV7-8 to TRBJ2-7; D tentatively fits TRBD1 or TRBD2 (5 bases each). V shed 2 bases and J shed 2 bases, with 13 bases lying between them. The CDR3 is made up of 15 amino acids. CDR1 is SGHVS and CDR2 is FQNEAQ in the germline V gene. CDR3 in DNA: TGTGCCAGCAGCTTAAAGAGGGGCCAAACCTACGAGCAGTACTTC. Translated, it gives CASSLKRGQTYEQYF. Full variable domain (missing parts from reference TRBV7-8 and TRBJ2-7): GAGVSQSPRYKVAKRGQDVALRCDPISGHVSLFWYQQALGQGPEFLTYFQNEAQLDKSGLPSDRFFAERPEGSVSTLKIQRTQQEDSAVYLCASSLKRGQTYEQYFGPGTRLTVT.

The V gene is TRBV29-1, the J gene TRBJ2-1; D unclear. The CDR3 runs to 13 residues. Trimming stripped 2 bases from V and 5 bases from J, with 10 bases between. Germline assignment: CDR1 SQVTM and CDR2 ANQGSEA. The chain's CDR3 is CSVEIGRNNEQFF. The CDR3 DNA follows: TGCAGCGTTGAAATTGGCAGGAACAATGAGCAGTTCTTC.

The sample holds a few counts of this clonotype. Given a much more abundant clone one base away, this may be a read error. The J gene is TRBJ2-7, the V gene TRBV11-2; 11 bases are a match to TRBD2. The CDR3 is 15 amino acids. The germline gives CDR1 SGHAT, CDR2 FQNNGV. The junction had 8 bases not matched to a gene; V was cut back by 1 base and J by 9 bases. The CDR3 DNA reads TGTGCCAGCAGCTTAGTTTTAGCGGGAGGGGACGGGCAGTACTTC. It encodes CASSLVLAGGDGQYF.

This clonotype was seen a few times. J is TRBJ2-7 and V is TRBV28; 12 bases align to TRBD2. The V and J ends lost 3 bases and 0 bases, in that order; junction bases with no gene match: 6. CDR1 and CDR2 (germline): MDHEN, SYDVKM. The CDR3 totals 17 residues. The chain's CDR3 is CASSFYTSGRSSYEQYF. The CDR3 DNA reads TGTGCCAGCAGTTTTTACACTAGCGGGAGGTCCTCCTACGAGCAGTACTTC.

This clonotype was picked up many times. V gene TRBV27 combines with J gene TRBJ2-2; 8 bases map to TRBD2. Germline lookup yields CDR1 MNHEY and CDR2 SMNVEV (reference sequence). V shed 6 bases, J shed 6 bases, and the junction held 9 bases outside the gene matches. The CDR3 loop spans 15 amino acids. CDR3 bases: TGTGCCAGCAGCCTAGCGGGTGTCGCCCCCGGGGAGCTGTTTTTT. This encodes CASSLAGVAPGELFF.

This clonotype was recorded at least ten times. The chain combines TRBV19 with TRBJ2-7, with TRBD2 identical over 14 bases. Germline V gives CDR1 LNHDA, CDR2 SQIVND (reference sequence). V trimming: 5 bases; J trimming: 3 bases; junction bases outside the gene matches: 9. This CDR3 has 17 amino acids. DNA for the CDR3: TGTGCCAGTAGTCCCGGGACTAGCGGGAGTTCGGTCTACGAGCAGTACTTC. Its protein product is CASSPGTSGSSVYEQYF.

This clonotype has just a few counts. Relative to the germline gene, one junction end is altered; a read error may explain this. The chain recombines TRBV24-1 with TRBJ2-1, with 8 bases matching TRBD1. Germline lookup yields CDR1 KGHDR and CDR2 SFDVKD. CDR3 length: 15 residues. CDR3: CATSDYHGQGGEQLF. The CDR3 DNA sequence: TGTGCCACCAGTGATTACCATGGACAGGGCGGTGAGCAGCTCTTC.

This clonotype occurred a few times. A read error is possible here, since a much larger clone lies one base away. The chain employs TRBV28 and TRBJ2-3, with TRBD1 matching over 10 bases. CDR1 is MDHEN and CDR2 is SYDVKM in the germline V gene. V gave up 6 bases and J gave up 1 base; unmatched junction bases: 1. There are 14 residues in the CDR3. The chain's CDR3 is CASRTGGGTDTQYF. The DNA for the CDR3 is TGTGCCAGCAGGACAGGGGGCGGCACAGATACGCAGTATTTT.

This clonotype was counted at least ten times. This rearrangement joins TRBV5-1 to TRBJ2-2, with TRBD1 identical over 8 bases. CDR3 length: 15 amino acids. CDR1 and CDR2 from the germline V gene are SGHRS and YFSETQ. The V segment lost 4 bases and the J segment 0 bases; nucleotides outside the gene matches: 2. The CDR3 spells CASSQGQANTGELFF. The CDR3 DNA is TGCGCCAGCAGCCAGGGACAGGCGAACACCGGGGAGCTGTTTTTT.

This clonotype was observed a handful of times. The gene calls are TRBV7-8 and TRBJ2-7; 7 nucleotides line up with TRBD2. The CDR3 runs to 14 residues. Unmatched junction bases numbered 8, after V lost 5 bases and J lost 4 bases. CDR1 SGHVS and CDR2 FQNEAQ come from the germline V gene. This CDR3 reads CASSLSGIAYEQYF. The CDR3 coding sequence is TGTGCCAGCAGCCTAAGCGGGATAGCATACGAGCAGTACTTC.

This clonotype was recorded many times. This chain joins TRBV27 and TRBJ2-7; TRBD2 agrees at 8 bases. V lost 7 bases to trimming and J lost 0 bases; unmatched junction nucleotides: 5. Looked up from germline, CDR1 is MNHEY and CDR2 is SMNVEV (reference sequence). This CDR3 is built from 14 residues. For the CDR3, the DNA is TGTGCCAGCAAGCCTGGGACTAGCTCCTACGAGCAGTACTTC. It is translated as CASKPGTSSYEQYF.

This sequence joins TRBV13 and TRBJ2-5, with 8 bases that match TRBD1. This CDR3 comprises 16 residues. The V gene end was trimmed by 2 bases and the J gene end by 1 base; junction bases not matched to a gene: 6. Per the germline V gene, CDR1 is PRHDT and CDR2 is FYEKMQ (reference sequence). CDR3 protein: CASSLRGTGSQETQYF. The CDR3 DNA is TGTGCCAGCAGCTTAAGGGGGACAGGTTCCCAAGAGACCCAGTACTTC. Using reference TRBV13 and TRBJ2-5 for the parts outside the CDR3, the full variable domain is AAGVIQSPRHLIKEKRETATLKCYPIPRHDTVYWYQQGPGQDPQFLISFYEKMQSDKGSIPDRFSAQQFSDYHSELNMSSLELGDSALYFCASSLRGTGSQETQYFGPGTRLLVL.

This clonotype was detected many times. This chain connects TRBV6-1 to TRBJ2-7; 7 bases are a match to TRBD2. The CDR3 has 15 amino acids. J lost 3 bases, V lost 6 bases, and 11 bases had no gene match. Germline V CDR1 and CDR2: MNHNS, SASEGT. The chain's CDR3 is CASRELAGENYEQYF. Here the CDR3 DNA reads TGTGCCAGCAGGGAGTTGGCGGGAGAGAACTACGAGCAGTACTTC.

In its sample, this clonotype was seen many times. The CDR3 protein is CASSQPPEGAYNEQFF. The CDR3 DNA reads as TGTGCCAGCAGCCAACCCCCGGAGGGGGCCTACAATGAGCAGTTCTTC. The chain is built from TRBV14 and TRBJ2-1; either TRBD1 or TRBD2 may fit D (6 bases each). The CDR3 is 16 amino acids. V dropped 2 bases and J dropped 2 bases, with 13 bases sitting between them. CDR1 and CDR2 from the germline V gene are SGHDN and FVKESK.

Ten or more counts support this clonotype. The CDR3 DNA is TGTGCCTGGAGGGGACGACAGGGGAGGAACGAGCAGTACTTC. Protein: CAWRGRQGRNEQYF. The gene calls are TRBV30 and TRBJ2-7, with 8 bases that match TRBD1. The germline V gene has CDR1 GTSNPN and CDR2 SVGIG (reference sequence). This CDR3 comprises 14 residues. Trimming removed 3 bases from V and 5 bases from J; junction bases left unmatched: 9.

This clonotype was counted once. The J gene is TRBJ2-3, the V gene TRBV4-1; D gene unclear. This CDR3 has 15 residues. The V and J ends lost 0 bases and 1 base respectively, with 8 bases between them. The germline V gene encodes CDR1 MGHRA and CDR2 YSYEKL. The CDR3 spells CASSQDIGRTDTQYF. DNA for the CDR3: TGCGCCAGCAGCCAAGATATAGGCCGCACAGATACGCAGTATTTT.

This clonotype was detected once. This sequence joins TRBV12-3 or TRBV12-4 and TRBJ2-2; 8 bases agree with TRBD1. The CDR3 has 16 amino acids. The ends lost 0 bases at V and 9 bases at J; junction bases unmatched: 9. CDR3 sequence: CASSLASLQGARELFF. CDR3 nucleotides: TGTGCCAGCAGTTTAGCGTCCCTCCAGGGGGCTCGGGAGCTGTTTTTT.

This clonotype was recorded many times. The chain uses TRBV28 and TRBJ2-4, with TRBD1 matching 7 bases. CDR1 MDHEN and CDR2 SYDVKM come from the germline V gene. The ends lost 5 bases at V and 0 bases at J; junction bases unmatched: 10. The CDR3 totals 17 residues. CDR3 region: CASSPTGMAIAKNIQYF. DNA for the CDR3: TGTGCCAGCAGTCCGACAGGGATGGCGATAGCCAAAAACATTCAGTACTTC.